The 30 T cell receptor beta chains below all came from one sample that was sequenced in a study of blood T cell repertoires in COVID-19 (dated by TCRdb to 2018 to 2020). Library prep was done by the immunoSEQ multiplex PCR assay. Imported from immuneACCESS, the table was reduced by TCRdb to in-frame sequences with V and J called. These copies leave out some clones; in studies compared against another copy, an unresolved V gene accounts for under half, and the cause of the remainder is not known. The sample table contains 150,000 to 200,000 clones; only one count was recorded for approximately 89% of them. The ten top clones hold roughly 8.2% of the sample. Sequencing was performed on peripheral blood. These TCRs come from a woman between 55 and 75 years old with acute or convalescent COVID-19.

The chain employs TRBV19 and TRBJ1-1; 10 bases fit TRBD1. The ends lost 4 bases at V and 5 bases at J; junction bases unmatched: 13. The CDR3 sequence is 17 residues long. Per the germline V gene, CDR1 is LNHDA and CDR2 is SQIVND (reference sequence). As DNA, the CDR3 is TGTGCCAGTAGTACCTTCCGGGACAGGGGATTGGGTACTGAAGCTTTCTTT. Protein product: CASSTFRDRGLGTEAFF.

This clone was recorded once. The chain carries TRBV9 and TRBJ1-2; tentatively, D is TRBD1 (6 bases). The CDR3 has 13 amino acids. The germline gives CDR1 SGDLS, CDR2 YYNGEE. The germline V and J ends were trimmed by 0 bases and 8 bases, with 11 bases remaining between them. CDR3 amino acids: CASSVEAGEGYTF. For the CDR3, the DNA is TGTGCCAGCAGCGTAGAGGCAGGGGAGGGCTACACCTTC.

This rearrangement joins TRBV6-5 to TRBJ1-5, with D perhaps TRBD1 (5 bases). Germline CDR1 MNHEY, CDR2 SVGAGI. Between the trimmed V and J ends, which lost 6 bases and 4 bases, there was a span of 10 bases. The CDR3 is made up of 13 amino acids. CDR3 sequence (DNA): TGTGCCAGCAGAGTGACAGCAAATCAGCCCCAGCATTTT. This translates into CASRVTANQPQHF.

The chain links TRBV5-1 to TRBJ2-7, with D possibly matching TRBD2 (6 bases). This CDR3 spans 16 amino acids. V dropped 0 bases and J dropped 7 bases, with 20 bases sitting between them. Germline V CDR1 and CDR2: SGHRS, YFSETQ. The CDR3 sequence: CASSLAGGTASMEQYF. The CDR3, as DNA: TGCGCCAGCAGCTTGGCCGGCGGGACCGCCTCAATGGAGCAGTACTTC.

This clone was found a few times. This chain uses TRBV27 with TRBJ1-1; no definite D call. The CDR3 length is 15 residues. V was pared by 5 bases and J by 1 base, with 14 bases between. CDR1 is MNHEY, CDR2 SMNVEV, per germline (reference sequence). As DNA, the CDR3 is TGTGCCAGCAGTCCTACGAAGTGGTCGAACACTGAAGCTTTCTTT. This encodes CASSPTKWSNTEAFF.

The V call is TRBV2, the J call TRBJ1-2; tentatively, D is TRBD1 (5 bases). Germline V gene data show CDR1 as SNHLY and CDR2 as FYNNEI. The CDR3 runs to 14 residues. Deletions cut 0 bases from V and 8 bases from J, with 13 bases between. In DNA, the CDR3 is TGTGCCAGCAGTGAAGCGCATGGAGGGGTCGGCTACACCTTC. Its translation: CASSEAHGGVGYTF.

The gene calls are TRBV29-1 and TRBJ1-1, with D unresolved. This CDR3 contains 13 residues. Germline CDR1 reads SQVTM; CDR2 reads ANQGSEA. The germline V and J ends were trimmed by 0 bases and 5 bases, with 10 bases remaining between them. The CDR3 sequence: CSVEDAGFTEAFF. In DNA, the CDR3 is TGCAGCGTTGAAGATGCGGGGTTTACTGAAGCTTTCTTT. Variable domain in full (rest from reference TRBV29-1 and TRBJ1-1): SAVISQKPSRDICQRGTSLTIQCQVDSQVTMMFWYRQQPGQSLTLIATANQGSEATYESGFVIDKFPISRPNLTFSTLTVSNMSPEDSSIYLCSVEDAGFTEAFFGQGTRLTVV.

To note about this clone: Other DNA sequences of this sample code for an identical CDR3. The genes are TRBV7-3 and TRBJ2-1; TRBD1 is a possible D gene (6 bases). V was shortened by 0 bases and J by 10 bases, with 13 bases between the two germline ends. CDR3 length equals 14 residues. CDR1 and CDR2 (germline): SGHTA, FQGTGA. The DNA for the CDR3 is TGTGCCAGCAGCTTAACGGCAGGGGTGAACGAGCAGTTCTTC. The encoded protein is CASSLTAGVNEQFF. Based on the CDR3 plus reference TRBV7-3 and TRBJ2-1, the full variable domain is GAGVSQTPSNKVTEKGKYVELRCDPISGHTALYWYRQSLGQGPEFLIYFQGTGAADDSGLPNDRFFAVRPEGSVSTLKIQRTERGDSAVYLCASSLTAGVNEQFFGPGTRLTVL.

This chain joins TRBV11-3 and TRBJ2-4, with 7 bases that match TRBD2. Germline V gene data show CDR1 as SGHNT and CDR2 as YENEEA. The CDR3 extends over 14 amino acids. V trimming: 4 bases; J trimming: 6 bases; junction bases outside the gene matches: 6. Here the CDR3 reads CASSYLRLANIQYF. CDR3 sequence (DNA): TGTGCCAGCAGCTATCTCCGACTAGCAAACATTCAGTACTTC.

The chain has TRBV27 and TRBJ1-2, with D possibly TRBD1 on 5 matching bases. Germline values: CDR1 MNHEY, CDR2 SMNVEV (reference sequence). The V end was cut by 5 bases, the J end by 7 bases, with 11 bases between. This CDR3 region has 12 residues. The CDR3 reads CASSRGVGGYTF. CDR3 bases: TGTGCCAGCAGTCGGGGGGTAGGTGGCTACACCTTC.

V usage is TRBV9 and J usage is TRBJ1-6; D not certain. CDR3 length: 15 residues. V lost 2 bases and J 7 bases, leaving 13 bases between the germline ends. Germline assignment: CDR1 SGDLS and CDR2 YYNGEE. CDR3 DNA sequence: TGTGCCAGCAGCGTCGACGGAGAAACCAATTCACCCCTCCACTTT. This sequence encodes CASSVDGETNSPLHF.

The CDR3 is CASSLGGTKNTGELFF. Written as DNA, the CDR3 is TGTGCCAGCAGCTTAGGGGGGACAAAGAACACCGGGGAGCTGTTTTTT. The chain employs TRBV7-9 and TRBJ2-2; tentative D call: TRBD1 (6 bases). In germline, CDR1 is SEHNR, CDR2 FQNEAQ (reference sequence). CDR3 length equals 16 residues. V gave up 1 base and J gave up 1 base, with 10 bases separating them.

J is TRBJ1-2 and V is TRBV5-4; D gene ambiguous. Trimming took off 0 bases at V and 2 bases at J, with 5 bases between the two ends. From germline, CDR1 is SGHNT and CDR2 YYREEE (reference sequence). CDR3 size: 13 residues. This CDR3 is CASSLGANYGYTF. The CDR3 bases are TGTGCCAGCAGCTTGGGGGCAAACTATGGCTACACCTTC.

The CDR3 here is CASSLGGHSNSPLHF. Written as DNA, the CDR3 is TGTGCCAGCAGCTTGGGGGGGCACTCAAATTCACCCCTCCACTTT. The chain uses TRBV11-2 and TRBJ1-6, with TRBD1 as a possible D gene (6 bases). The germline V and J ends were trimmed by 3 bases and 7 bases, with 13 bases remaining between them. CDR3 size: 15 residues. Germline-derived CDR1 and CDR2 are SGHAT and FQNNGV.

This clone occurred a few times. This chain connects TRBV6-2 or TRBV6-3 to TRBJ2-7, with 9 bases aligning to TRBD2. V dropped 0 bases and J dropped 5; count of bases not matched to a gene: 14. Germline CDR1 MNHEY, CDR2 SVGEGT. CDR3 length: 18 amino acids. The CDR3, as DNA: TGTGCCAGCAGTTACTCGCGGCTGGCGGGAGGGCCTCCACACGAGCAGTACTTC. This translates into CASSYSRLAGGPPHEQYF.

V usage is TRBV19 and J usage is TRBJ2-1; 12 nucleotides match TRBD2. The germline CDR1 and CDR2 sequences are LNHDA and SQIVND (reference sequence). J was trimmed by 3 bases and V by 4 bases; bases with no gene match: 7. This CDR3 is 17 amino acids long. CDR3 DNA sequence: TGTGCCAGTAGTACGGCTAGCGGGAGGGCCTACTACAATGAGCAGTTCTTC. Translated, it gives CASSTASGRAYYNEQFF.

This clone was counted once. The chain has TRBV18 and TRBJ1-1, with D hard to call. Trimming stripped 5 bases from V and 1 base from J, with 8 bases between. This CDR3 spans 13 amino acids. The germline CDR1 and CDR2 sequences are KGHSH and LQKENI. CDR3 in amino acids: CASSSTQNTEAFF. The CDR3 DNA reads TGTGCCAGCTCATCCACTCAGAACACTGAAGCTTTCTTT.

V gene TRBV18 combines with J gene TRBJ1-1; unclear D gene. Germline loops: CDR1 KGHSH, CDR2 LQKENI. The CDR3 consists of 15 residues. V was shortened by 3 bases and J by 2 bases, with 13 bases between the two germline ends. CDR3 nucleotide sequence: TGTGCCAGCTCACCCCCCGGGGTCTTAAACACTGAAGCTTTCTTT. This encodes CASSPPGVLNTEAFF.

V is TRBV5-1 and J is TRBJ2-1; the match to TRBD2 covers 9 bases. V shed 0 bases, J shed 7 bases, and the junction held 8 bases outside the gene matches. CDR3 length: 16 residues. The V gene's germline CDR1 is SGHRS and CDR2 YFSETQ. In DNA, the CDR3 is TGCGCCAGCAGCTTGGCCTTGAGCCTAGCGGGGAATGAGCAGTTCTTC. Protein sequence: CASSLALSLAGNEQFF.

V is TRBV15 and J is TRBJ1-4, with TRBD1 matching 7 bases. The ends lost 9 bases at V and 6 bases at J; junction bases unmatched: 16. This CDR3 is built from 16 residues. Germline CDR1 is LNHNV and CDR2 is YYDKDF (reference sequence). The CDR3 nucleotides are TGTGCCACAACCGAGGCGGGGGGACAGCACTATGAAAAACTGTTTTTT. This encodes CATTEAGGQHYEKLFF.

V usage is TRBV10-1 and J usage is TRBJ2-2, with 14 bases matching TRBD2. With 2 bases clipped from V and 5 bases from J, the junction kept 4 bases outside the gene matches. CDR1 and CDR2 from the germline V gene are WNHNN and SYGVQD (reference sequence). The CDR3 extends over 17 amino acids. The CDR3 region is CASSEAGLAGGTGELFF. The CDR3 DNA sequence: TGCGCCAGCAGTGAGGCTGGACTAGCGGGAGGAACCGGGGAGCTGTTTTTT.

V is TRBV29-1 and J is TRBJ1-1, with D uncertain. CDR3 length: 14 residues. CDR1 is SQVTM, CDR2 ANQGSEA, per germline. Trimming took off 4 bases at V and 3 bases at J, with 15 bases between the two ends. The CDR3 bases are TGCAGCGTTGTTCGGGGTGTGAGTTACACTGAAGCTTTCTTT. Translating gives CSVVRGVSYTEAFF.

The chain recombines TRBV15 with TRBJ2-2, with D uncertain. The CDR3 is made up of 13 amino acids. V lost 1 base and J 4 bases, leaving 4 bases between the germline ends. CDR1 is LNHNV and CDR2 is YYDKDF in the germline V gene (reference sequence). The CDR3 DNA follows: TGTGCCACCAGCAGAGCCATCACCGGGGAGCTGTTTTTT. It yields the protein CATSRAITGELFF.

This chain joins TRBV21-1 and TRBJ2-7; the table's D gene call, TRBD2, was not cross checked with the DNA. TRBV21-1 represents a pseudogene. The CDR3 has 14 amino acids. The CDR3 spells CASPQSGDSYEQYF. CDR3 nucleotide sequence: TGTGCCAGCCCTCAGAGCGGAGACTCCTACGAGCAGTACTTC.

This clone was seen only once. The same CDR3 is also encoded by other DNA sequences in this sample. The CDR3 loop is CSVGTGYEQYF. The DNA for the CDR3 is TGCAGCGTAGGGACAGGCTACGAGCAGTACTTC. V and J are TRBV29-1 and TRBJ2-7; the match to TRBD1 covers 8 bases. Germline V gene sequence: CDR1 SQVTM, CDR2 ANQGSEA. Losses at the gene ends were 6 bases for V and 3 bases for J; bases not matched to a gene: 1. The length of the CDR3 is 11 residues.

V usage is TRBV4-2 and J usage is TRBJ2-5; 8 positions match TRBD2. Per germline, CDR1 LGHNA and CDR2 YNFKEQ. There are 16 residues in the CDR3. Trimming cost V 3 bases and J 3 bases; bases outside gene matches: 9. The CDR3 loop is CASSQSGDGREETQYF. The CDR3 nucleotides read TGTGCCAGCAGCCAGAGCGGAGACGGGAGGGAAGAGACCCAGTACTTC.

This chain links TRBV19 with TRBJ2-1; 16 nucleotides agree with TRBD2. CDR3 size: 16 residues. V was clipped by 4 bases and J by 9 bases; unmatched bases: 6. Germline values: CDR1 LNHDA, CDR2 SQIVND (reference sequence). The chain's CDR3 is CASSKGLAGGRGEQFF. The CDR3 DNA reads TGTGCCAGTAGTAAGGGACTAGCGGGAGGGCGCGGTGAGCAGTTCTTC.

The chain employs TRBV27 and TRBJ2-7; 9 bases are a match to TRBD2. This CDR3 comprises 13 residues. With V trimmed by 6 bases and J by 2 bases, 2 bases remained unmatched. Germline V gene lookup returns CDR1 MNHEY and CDR2 SMNVEV (reference sequence). The CDR3 region has the DNA TGTGCCAGCAGAGCTAGCGGGACCTACGAGCAGTACTTC. Encoded protein: CASRASGTYEQYF.

The gene calls are TRBV6-5 and TRBJ1-2, with unresolved D. V gave up 5 bases and J gave up 1 base, with 14 bases separating them. CDR1 and CDR2 (germline): MNHEY, SVGAGI. The CDR3 has 15 residues. CDR3 in amino acids: CASSTRIALNYGYTF. The CDR3 DNA follows: TGTGCCAGCAGTACCCGTATAGCGCTTAACTATGGCTACACCTTC.

The genes are TRBV5-5 and TRBJ1-1; D possibly corresponds to TRBD1 (5 bases). In germline, CDR1 is SGHKS, CDR2 YYEKEE (reference sequence). The V and J ends lost 0 bases and 8 bases respectively, with 17 bases between them. This CDR3 region has 15 residues. CDR3 nucleotides: TGTGCCAGCAGCTTGGTGGGGTCAGGGATTGCCGAAGCTTTCTTT. Its protein is CASSLVGSGIAEAFF.